Listed below are T cell receptor beta chains from one sample, sequenced in a study of control samples from healthy donors and cancer patients. Method: immunoSEQ multiplex PCR; TCRdb's copy keeps in-frame clones and lacks some. The table has about 58,000 clones, approximately 87% seen once; the top ten hold roughly 13%. Material: PBMCs. The receptors derive from a woman in her sixties with lung cancer. Both conserved end residues are part of each CDR3. Each record gives: clone size, J gene, D gene, V gene, CDR3 DNA, CDR3 protein. The D gene is left open where the match is weak. Size values are once, few and many counts, or a class for expanded clones, and some rows have none.

few | TRBJ2-1 | - | TRBV5-1 | TGCGCCAGCAGCTTGGGAGGGACCACCTACAATGAGCAGTTCTTC | CASSLGGTTYNEQFF
- | TRBJ2-5 | - | TRBV9 | TGTGCCAGCAGTCGTAGCCAAGGGCAAGAGACCCAGTACTTC | CASSRSQGQETQYF
- | TRBJ2-6 | TRBD1 | TRBV7-3 | TGTGCCAGCAGCCCATCAGGACAGGCCCTCTCTGGGGCCAACGTCCTGACTTTC | CASSPSGQALSGANVLTF
- | TRBJ2-7 | - | TRBV3-1/TRBV3-2 | TGTGCCAGCAGCCAGGGGGCAGGGGCGAACGAGCAGTACTTC | CASSQGAGANEQYF
- | TRBJ1-6 | - | TRBV27 | TGTGCCAGCAGTTCCGAGATAGATTCACCCCTCCACTTT | CASSSEIDSPLHF
- | TRBJ2-4 | - | TRBV12-3/TRBV12-4 | TGTGCCAGCAGTTTAAACAACATTCAGTACTTC | CASSLNNIQYF
- | TRBJ2-3 | TRBD1 | TRBV5-1 | TGCGCCAGCAGCAGACAGGGGAATACAGATACGCAGTATTTT | CASSRQGNTDTQYF
once | TRBJ1-5 | - | TRBV5-6 | TGTGCCAGCAGCTTGTTCAGCAATCAGCCCCAGCATTTT | CASSLFSNQPQHF
- | TRBJ2-7 | TRBD2 | TRBV29-1 | TGCAGCGCCCGCGGCGCTAGCGGGCCGAGCTCCTACGAGCAGTACTTC | CSARGASGPSSYEQYF
- | TRBJ1-4 | TRBD1 | TRBV19 | TGTGCCACAGGACAGGCCCCCGAAAAACTGTTTTTT | CATGQAPEKLFF
- | TRBJ2-5 | - | TRBV5-4 | TGTGCCAGCAGCCGACCTCTAGCGAACCAAGAGACCCAGTACTTC | CASSRPLANQETQYF
- | TRBJ2-5 | TRBD1 | TRBV5-4 | TGTGCCAGCAGCTACCGGGACAGGGAGACCCAGTACTTC | CASSYRDRETQYF
- | TRBJ2-2 | - | TRBV5-5 | TGTGCCAGCAGCTTGGGGGGAAGGATCGGGGAGCTGTTTTTT | CASSLGGRIGELFF
- | TRBJ2-1 | - | TRBV5-1 | TGCGCCAGCAGCTTGGCCGCTCTGACGAGCTCCTACAATGAGCAGTTCTTC | CASSLAALTSSYNEQFF
- | TRBJ2-7 | TRBD1 | TRBV5-4 | TGTGCCAGCAGCTTGGAGGTGACAGGGTCTTACGAGCAGTACTTC | CASSLEVTGSYEQYF
- | TRBJ2-7 | - | TRBV30 | TGTGCCTGGAGAAGCGCAGGCTCCTACGAGCAGTACTTC | CAWRSAGSYEQYF
once | TRBJ1-1 | - | TRBV5-1 | TGCGCCAGCAAAGAGGATTTCAGGGACACTGAAGCTTTCTTT | CASKEDFRDTEAFF
- | TRBJ1-1 | - | TRBV10-2 | TGCGCCAGCAGTGAGGGGGCGAGTATGAACACTGAAGCTTTCTTT | CASSEGASMNTEAFF
- | TRBJ2-1 | - | TRBV19 | TGTGCCAGTAGTATCGAGGAATACAATGAGCAGTTCTTC | CASSIEEYNEQFF
once | TRBJ2-6 | TRBD1 | TRBV19 | TGTGCCAGTAACGATCCGGGACAGGCTTTTAGTGGGGCCAACGTCCTGACTTTC | CASNDPGQAFSGANVLTF
once | TRBJ2-6 | - | TRBV19 | TGTGCCAGTAGTCCCGGCGGGGGGGCCAACGTCCTGACTTTC | CASSPGGGANVLTF
- | TRBJ2-2 | - | TRBV10-3 | TGTGCCATCAGTGAGAAAGGGCCCCCCACCGGGGAGCTGTTTTTT | CAISEKGPPTGELFF
- | TRBJ2-3 | TRBD2 | TRBV20-1 | TGCAGTGCTAGTGGAAGCGGGGGGAGGACAGATACGCAGTATTTT | CSASGSGGRTDTQYF
- | TRBJ2-3 | - | TRBV6-6 | TGTGCCAGCAGTCTAGTACGGACAGATACGCAGTATTTT | CASSLVRTDTQYF
few | TRBJ2-2 | TRBD2 | TRBV5-1 | TGCGCCAGCAGTTCTATCGGGGGGGCCTACACCGGGGAGCTGTTTTTT | CASSSIGGAYTGELFF
- | TRBJ2-1 | - | TRBV7-8 | TGTGCCAGCAGCTTAGTTTATGAGCAGTTCTTC | CASSLVYEQFF
- | TRBJ1-5 | TRBD1 | TRBV19 | TGTGCCAGTAAAAAGACAGGGAGCAATCAGCCCCAGCATTTT | CASKKTGSNQPQHF
- | TRBJ1-6 | TRBD1 | TRBV7-2 | TGTGCCAGCAGCGGATGGGACAGGCCAAAGAATTCACCCCTCCACTTT | CASSGWDRPKNSPLHF
- | TRBJ1-1 | - | TRBV5-8 | TGTGCCAGCAGCCTCCGACTGAACACTGAAGCTTTCTTT | CASSLRLNTEAFF
once | TRBJ1-2 | TRBD1 | TRBV7-2 | TGTGCCAGCAGCACCCAGACAGGGACCACCGGCTATGGCTACACCTTC | CASSTQTGTTGYGYTF
- | TRBJ2-1 | TRBD2 | TRBV5-1 | TGCGCCAGCAGCTTGACTAGCGGGAGTAGCAATGAGCAGTTCTTC | CASSLTSGSSNEQFF
- | TRBJ2-3 | TRBD2 | TRBV20-1 | TGCAGTGCTAGTAGCGGGACGGGCACAGATACGCAGTATTTT | CSASSGTGTDTQYF
- | TRBJ2-3 | TRBD2 | TRBV18 | TGTGCCAGCTCACCAAGTGGCGCGGGAGAAGGGACAGATACGCAGTATTTT | CASSPSGAGEGTDTQYF
once | TRBJ1-6 | TRBD1 | TRBV19 | TGTGCCAGTAGTAATCAGGGGGCCAGTTCACCCCTCCACTTT | CASSNQGASSPLHF
- | TRBJ2-3 | - | TRBV29-1 | TGCAGCGCCTACACAGATACGCAGTATTTT | CSAYTDTQYF
- | TRBJ1-6 | - | TRBV28 | TGTGCCACCAGGGTCGACAGGATCAATTCACCCCTCCACTTT | CATRVDRINSPLHF
once | TRBJ2-2 | TRBD2 | TRBV2 | TGTGCCAGCAGTGATGGAAGGACTAGCGGCACCGGGGAGCTGTTTTTT | CASSDGRTSGTGELFF
- | TRBJ2-3 | - | TRBV7-9 | TGTGCCAGCAGCTTATCAATGACACATACAGATACGCAGTATTTT | CASSLSMTHTDTQYF
- | TRBJ1-6 | - | TRBV3-1/TRBV3-2 | TGTGCCAGCAGCCAGGAGAGGACAGACTCCTATAATTCACCCCTCCACTTT | CASSQERTDSYNSPLHF